This TCR beta chain was captured in a study of regulatory and conventional T cells in RAG deficiency. Clones were read by immunoSEQ multiplex PCR, and TCRdb kept only the in-frame ones, dropping some. The repertoire holds more than 35,000 clones, with about 90% as singletons. Blood CD4+ CD25-low CD127-high conventional T cells supplied the genomic DNA template. The CDR3 is 13 residues long. Trimming took off 4 bases at V and 4 bases at J, with 11 bases between the two ends. Germline lookup yields CDR1 MNHNS and CDR2 SASEGT. These data were also reused for a study on regulatory T cells. That publication notes: The primer mix had 52 TRBV and 13 TRBJ primers.

The sequenced material came from CD4+ effector T cells sorted from blood. This TCR derives from a human donor in good health. J is TRBJ2-7 and V is TRBV6-1, with D possibly called TRBD1 or TRBD2 (7 bases each). The CDR3 loop reads CASSAGGGYEQYF. The DNA for the CDR3 is TGTGCCAGCAGTGCAGGGGGGGGATACGAGCAGTACTTC.